The following is a T cell receptor (beta chain) sequence with its context. Its antigen remains unidentified. The sample holds no much larger clone one base away, and base qualities are not on file. Genomic DNA was used for TRB sequencing, which was performed with the immunoSEQ assay at survey resolution or with the hsTCRB kit. The original pipeline was this. The immunoSEQ software handled the initial read processing, while the LymphoSeq R package was used for the repertoire analyses. Clonality was computed as 1 minus normalized Shannon entropy, and a Gini coefficient was also calculated for each TRB dataset. To infer phenotypes in unsorted samples, TRB sequences from sorted subsets of the recipient or donor were mapped onto unsorted samples from the same recipient. The source is immuneACCESS, and TCRdb retained only in-frame sequences with V and J called. Part of the clones is not carried over; for the studies checked, unresolved V genes explain less than half of this, and the remainder is unexplained. That table supplies the V and J calls and clone size; D and trimming were determined from the DNA. The sample data list 500 or so clones, and roughly nine tenths of these were observed just once. The ten biggest clones cover roughly 5.6% of the sample.

This entry comes from a study of T cells after posttransplantation cyclophosphamide (dated by TCRdb to about 2016). For the wider study: Using TRB sequencing, the study followed how the T cell repertoire reconstituted after myeloablative bone marrow transplantation in which posttransplantation cyclophosphamide served as GVHD prophylaxis. Antigen receptor sequencing covered samples from roughly 35 PTCy-treated patients and approximately 15 of their related bone marrow donors. TRB sequencing was performed on blood from all 35 or so PTCy patients with 1-year posttransplant specimens. Up to about 3 additional blood samples from 2 to 5.2 years after transplant were also TRB-sequenced in 3 patients, as was pretransplant blood from several patients. TRA and TRB clonality were tightly correlated in 9 or 10 samples, so subsequent TCR analyses focused on TRB only. Public TRB sequences were compared against a database of over 3,000 sequences linked to responses to pathogens, tumor antigens, self-antigens and alloantigens.

The paper's findings and limits, for the study overall: The TRB repertoires of T cells infiltrating skin or the GI tract showed only limited overlap with the TRB repertoires found in blood. Across the 35 to 45 patients, TRB clonality was highly associated with recipient CMV seropositivity and CMV reactivation, and diversity with PTCy was similar to that in the CNI/methotrexate controls. Donor-recipient similarity was low at 1-2 months but increased during the first year, and donor CD8+ memory clones often dominated later blood repertoires.

Reading the label with the study, this specimen's treatment or condition is: high-dose cyclophosphamide on days +3 and +4 as single-agent GVHD prophylaxis. For conditioning, the PTCy patients got busulfan and fludarabine, then a related or unrelated marrow graft, followed by cyclophosphamide on days +3 and +4. PTCy-treated patients were drawn from a prospective multi-institutional clinical trial. Mononuclear cells from peripheral blood and bone marrow were separated by Ficoll-Hypaque density centrifugation and then cryopreserved. CD4+ and CD8+ T cells, including naive and memory subsets, were sorted by FACS on a FACSAria II. This receptor was obtained from a female patient aged 45-60 years who received an allogeneic stem cell transplant from a related donor, was CMV-positive, and had no GVHD. After a transplant, the graft donor may have provided part of the T cells. Sequencing was performed on CD4+ T cells sorted from blood, taken after allogeneic stem cell transplant with posttransplant cyclophosphamide.

The DNA sequence is as follows: TGCGCCAGCAGCTTGATCCCTAGGGGGACCCAAGAGACCCAGTACTTC. Its protein reads: CASSLIPRGTQETQYF. This chain joins TRBV5-1 to TRBJ2-5; D gene: possibly TRBD1, on 6 matching bases. The germline V gene yields SGHRS for CDR1 and YFSETQ for CDR2. The CDR3 spans 16 residues, from the cysteine through the phenylalanine. The DNA shown is the 48-base CDR3, in frame from base 1. V is reduced by 1 base and J by 1 base, leaving a spacing of 14 bases between them.